The 18 T cell receptor beta chains in this list originate from one sample, sequenced in a study of PD-1 blockade in mismatch repair-deficient tumors. Using immunoSEQ multiplex PCR, the repertoire was profiled, and TCRdb retains in-frame clones only, with some absent. The table shows roughly 14,000 clones, with around 84% occurring only once. Time point reported: roughly 11-day in vitro stimulation with candidate neoantigen peptide 4. What these receptors recognize is not known. Material: cells cultured in vitro, obtained from a patient treated with pembrolizumab. Every receptor here comes from an adult with mismatch repair-deficient cancer.

The chain carries TRBV5-8 and TRBJ2-1, with 10 bases aligning to TRBD2. V trimming: 0 bases; J trimming: 0 bases; junction bases outside the gene matches: 12. Germline-derived CDR1 and CDR2 are SGHTS and YDEGEE. The CDR3 runs to 20 residues. The CDR3 DNA sequence: TGTGCCAGCAGCTTGGTTGTTAGCGGGAGGTTTCGGAGCTCCTACAATGAGCAGTTCTTC. Protein: CASSLVVSGRFRSSYNEQFF.

The chain joins TRBV9 to TRBJ2-5, with TRBD1 identical over 10 bases. From germline, CDR1 is SGDLS and CDR2 YYNGEE. CDR3 length: 16 amino acids. Germline trimming cut 0 bases from V and 4 bases from J; bases unmatched to any gene: 6. The CDR3 region is CASSVETGGTRETQYF. For the CDR3, the DNA is TGTGCCAGCAGCGTAGAGACAGGGGGCACCCGAGAGACCCAGTACTTC.

The chain couples TRBV29-1 to TRBJ2-2, with 9 bases aligning to TRBD2. Germline V gene sequence: CDR1 SQVTM, CDR2 ANQGSEA. Unmatched junction bases numbered 4, after V lost 3 bases and J lost 5 bases. The CDR3 is made up of 14 amino acids. The DNA for the CDR3 is TGCAGCGTTGATAGCGGGAGAGGAACCGGGGAGCTGTTTTTT. It codes for CSVDSGRGTGELFF.

The J gene is TRBJ1-2, the V gene TRBV27; D may be TRBD1 (5 bases). The CDR3 spans 14 residues. Trimming left V 0 bases short and J 8 bases short, with 13 bases between. Germline CDR1 and CDR2: MNHEY and SMNVEV (reference sequence). The CDR3 DNA sequence: TGTGCCAGCAGTTTATCGGAAGGGGTTGAAGGCTACACCTTC. Translating it yields CASSLSEGVEGYTF.

The chain is built from TRBV27 and TRBJ1-1; D is possibly TRBD1 (5 bases). Germline V gene sequence: CDR1 MNHEY, CDR2 SMNVEV (reference sequence). With 7 bases removed from V and 4 bases from J, the gap between germline ends came to 16 bases. The CDR3 covers 14 residues. This chain's CDR3 is CASTLLGGGTEAFF. The CDR3 DNA is TGTGCCAGCACCCTACTCGGGGGGGGCACTGAAGCTTTCTTT.

This chain connects TRBV28 to TRBJ2-1; tentatively, D is TRBD2 (6 bases). This CDR3 contains 15 residues. Germline V gene sequence: CDR1 MDHEN, CDR2 SYDVKM. Trimming removed 9 bases at V and 2 bases at J, with 17 bases between. CDR3 sequence (DNA): TGTGCCAGTTTCTCCGGGAGCCTAGCCTACAATGAGCAGTTCTTC. It codes for CASFSGSLAYNEQFF.

The V and J genes are TRBV7-8 and TRBJ1-2, with 8 bases fitting TRBD1. Germline V CDR1 and CDR2: SGHVS, FQNEAQ. The CDR3 is 16 residues long. Trimming took 2 bases from V and 8 from J; bases not matched to a gene: 13. The CDR3 DNA sequence: TGTGCCAGCAGCTTACAACTGCTCGGACAGGGTGACGGCTACACCTTC. It codes for CASSLQLLGQGDGYTF. The complete variable domain, with remaining parts taken from reference TRBV7-8 and TRBJ1-2, reads GAGVSQSPRYKVAKRGQDVALRCDPISGHVSLFWYQQALGQGPEFLTYFQNEAQLDKSGLPSDRFFAERPEGSVSTLKIQRTQQEDSAVYLCASSLQLLGQGDGYTFGSGTRLTVV.

The chain has TRBV28 and TRBJ2-7; D uncertain. V lost 4 bases to trimming and J lost 4 bases, with 17 bases between them. CDR3 size: 15 residues. Germline CDR1 MDHEN, CDR2 SYDVKM. DNA of the CDR3: TGTGCCAGCAGTTCTATGGGCTTGGACGGTTACGAGCAGTACTTC. Its protein is CASSSMGLDGYEQYF. The variable domain in full, with the rest retrieved from reference TRBV28 and TRBJ2-7, is DVKVTQSSRYLVKRTGEKVFLECVQDMDHENMFWYRQDPGLGLRLIYFSYDVKMKEKGDIPEGYSVSREKKERFSLILESASTNQTSMYLCASSSMGLDGYEQYFGPGTRLTVT.

The chain has TRBV29-1 and TRBJ2-3, with 7 bases fitting TRBD2. The CDR3 spans 14 residues. V gave up 3 bases and J gave up 5 bases; unmatched junction bases: 8. Germline loops: CDR1 SQVTM, CDR2 ANQGSEA. The DNA for the CDR3 is TGCAGCGTTGAGTCGGGAGGCTGGGGAGATACGCAGTATTTT. It codes for CSVESGGWGDTQYF.

The rearrangement joins TRBV28 to TRBJ1-3; D possibly corresponds to TRBD1 (5 bases). The CDR3 length is 16 residues. The V and J ends lost 6 bases and 3 bases respectively, with 18 bases between them. Germline V gives CDR1 MDHEN, CDR2 SYDVKM. CDR3 nucleotides: TGTGCCAGCAGAGGGACGACAAAGGGTTATGGAAACACCATATATTTT. Encoded protein: CASRGTTKGYGNTIYF.

This chain uses TRBV19 with TRBJ2-7; 9 nucleotides match TRBD1. Germline V lookup: CDR1 LNHDA, CDR2 SQIVND (reference sequence). The CDR3 spans 13 residues. Trimming removed 9 bases from V and 3 bases from J; junction bases left unmatched: 6. This chain's CDR3 is CASSRDRDYEQYF. DNA of the CDR3: TGTGCCAGCTCCCGGGACAGGGACTACGAGCAGTACTTC.

This clone was seen only a few times. The DNA of the CDR3 is TGTGCCAGCAGTGAAGGCACGGTGCTCCTCGATTCCTACGAGCAGTACTTC. Its translation: CASSEGTVLLDSYEQYF. The chain combines TRBV6-1 with TRBJ2-7; D is ambiguous. CDR1 and CDR2 (germline): MNHNS, SASEGT. There are 17 residues in the CDR3. Trimming stripped 1 base from V and 1 base from J, with 17 bases between.

This clone has more than one count but fewer than ten. This chain connects TRBV30 to TRBJ2-1, with 11 bases aligning to TRBD2. This CDR3 is 16 amino acids long. The J segment lost 4 bases and the V segment lost 0 bases, leaving 5 bases of the junction unmatched. Germline CDR1 reads GTSNPN; CDR2 reads SVGIG (reference sequence). The CDR3 DNA is TGTGCCTGGAGTGTATTTGGGACTAGCGGTTACAATGAGCAGTTCTTC. Amino acid sequence: CAWSVFGTSGYNEQFF.

The chain joins TRBV7-2 to TRBJ2-1; 10 nucleotides agree with TRBD2. Germline CDR1 reads SGHTA; CDR2 reads FQGNSA. V trimming: 5 bases; J trimming: 6 bases; junction bases outside the gene matches: 7. The CDR3 loop spans 15 amino acids. The CDR3, as DNA: TGTGCCAGCAGCATCGCCGGGACTAGCGTCAATGAGCAGTTCTTC. Its protein is CASSIAGTSVNEQFF.

This clone was seen only once. CDR3 residues: CASSPSLGYARTGFYEQYF. The CDR3 coding sequence is TGTGCCAGCTCACCAAGCTTGGGGTATGCTAGGACAGGGTTCTACGAGCAGTACTTC. This chain links TRBV18 with TRBJ2-7; 8 bases agree with TRBD1. The junction had 18 bases not matched to a gene; V was cut back by 2 bases and J by 3 bases. The CDR3 consists of 19 residues. Germline lookup yields CDR1 KGHSH and CDR2 LQKENI.

The chain is built from TRBV7-9 and TRBJ2-3; weak D call: TRBD2 (6 bases). Germline V gives CDR1 SEHNR, CDR2 FQNEAQ (reference sequence). The CDR3 spans 14 residues. V lost 3 bases and J 6 bases, leaving 13 bases between the germline ends. The CDR3 DNA is TGTGCCAGCAGCTTCTCCGGGAGCGAGGATACGCAGTATTTT. Translating it yields CASSFSGSEDTQYF.

The chain uses TRBV11-1 and TRBJ1-2; D gene uncertain. V lost 4 bases, J lost 8 bases, and 14 bases lay in between. The germline gives CDR1 SGHAT, CDR2 FQDESV (reference sequence). This CDR3 is built from 13 residues. The CDR3 DNA sequence: TGTGCCAGCAGCTCCCTCCTTGACAAAGGCTACACCTTC. Amino acids: CASSSLLDKGYTF.

The J gene is TRBJ1-1, the V gene TRBV27; D possibly corresponds to TRBD1 (6 bases). CDR3 size: 14 residues. V was clipped by 3 bases and J by 4 bases, with 12 bases between them. Germline V gene data show CDR1 as MNHEY and CDR2 as SMNVEV (reference sequence). This CDR3 reads CASSLNRDGTEAFF. The DNA for the CDR3 is TGTGCCAGCAGTTTGAACAGGGATGGCACTGAAGCTTTCTTT.